The subject of this entry is one T cell receptor beta chain. Its antigen remains unknown. Data came from immunoSEQ multiplex PCR; TCRdb stores just in-frame clones and leaves some out. The sample has about 120,000 clones; just under 95% are singletons. The sample is drawn from a study of graft-versus-host responses after intestinal transplantation. Overall study context: Recipients had multivisceral, liver-intestinal, or isolated intestinal transplants. Every transplant recipient was induced with anti-thymocyte globulin, then maintained on tacrolimus and steroids for about 3 years.

The germline V gene encodes CDR1 MGHDK and CDR2 SYGVNS. Trimming stripped 11 bases from V and 1 base from J, with 15 bases between. This CDR3 spans 13 amino acids. Study-wide results and limits: In recipient marrow, GvH clones were found, and some appeared first in ileum or blood. Circulating GvH clones peaking coincided with falling HvG clones soon after transplant.

The V call is TRBV25-1, the J call TRBJ2-7; a possible D gene is TRBD1 (6 bases). The receptor was derived from a human donor who received an intestinal transplant. This sample comprised unstimulated CD4+ T cells sorted from spleen or lymph node cells, obtained before intestinal transplant. CDR3 nucleotide sequence: TGTGCCGGCAAGACAGGATCTTCCTACGAGCAGTACTTC. Translated, it gives CAGKTGSSYEQYF.